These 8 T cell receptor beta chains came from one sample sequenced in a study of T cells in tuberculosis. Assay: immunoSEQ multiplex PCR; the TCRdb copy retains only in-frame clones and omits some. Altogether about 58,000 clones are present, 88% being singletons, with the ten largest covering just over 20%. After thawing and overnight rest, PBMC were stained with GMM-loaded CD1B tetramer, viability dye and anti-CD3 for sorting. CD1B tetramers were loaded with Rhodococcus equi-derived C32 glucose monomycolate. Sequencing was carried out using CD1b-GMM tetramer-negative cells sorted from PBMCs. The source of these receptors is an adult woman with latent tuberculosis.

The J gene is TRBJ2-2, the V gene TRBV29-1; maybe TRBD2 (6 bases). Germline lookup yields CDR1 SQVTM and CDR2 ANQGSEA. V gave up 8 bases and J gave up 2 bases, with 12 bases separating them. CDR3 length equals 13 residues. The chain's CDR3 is CSSTAGNTGELFF. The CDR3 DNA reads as TGCAGCTCAACCGCGGGAAACACCGGGGAGCTGTTTTTT.

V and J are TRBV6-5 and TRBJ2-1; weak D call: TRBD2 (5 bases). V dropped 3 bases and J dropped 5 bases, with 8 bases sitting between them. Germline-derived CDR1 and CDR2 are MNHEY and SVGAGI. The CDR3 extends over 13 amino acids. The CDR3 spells CASSYGGHNEQFF. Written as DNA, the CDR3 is TGTGCCAGCAGTTATGGAGGACACAATGAGCAGTTCTTC.

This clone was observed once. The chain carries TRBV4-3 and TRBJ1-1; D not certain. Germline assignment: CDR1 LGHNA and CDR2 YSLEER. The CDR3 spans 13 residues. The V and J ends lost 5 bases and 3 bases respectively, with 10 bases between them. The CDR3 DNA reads TGCGCCAGCAGCTCCAGGCGGGACACTGAAGCTTTCTTT. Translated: CASSSRRDTEAFF.

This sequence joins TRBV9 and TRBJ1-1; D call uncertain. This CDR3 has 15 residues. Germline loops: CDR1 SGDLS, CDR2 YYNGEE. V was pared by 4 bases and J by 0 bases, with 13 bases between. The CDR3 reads CASSHTSPLNTEAFF. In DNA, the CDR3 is TGTGCCAGCAGCCATACTTCTCCGTTGAACACTGAAGCTTTCTTT. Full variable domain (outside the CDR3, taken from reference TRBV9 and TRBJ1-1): DSGVTQTPKHLITATGQRVTLRCSPRSGDLSVYWYQQSLDQGLQFLIQYYNGEERAKGNILERFSAQQFPDLHSELNLSSLELGDSALYFCASSHTSPLNTEAFFGQGTRLTVV.

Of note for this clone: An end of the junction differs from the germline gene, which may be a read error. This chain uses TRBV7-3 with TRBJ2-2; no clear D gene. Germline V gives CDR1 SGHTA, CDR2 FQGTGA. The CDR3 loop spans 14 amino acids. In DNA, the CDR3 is TGTGCCAGCAGCTTGGGCAGTAACACCAGGGAGCTGTTTTTT. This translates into CASSLGSNTRELFF.

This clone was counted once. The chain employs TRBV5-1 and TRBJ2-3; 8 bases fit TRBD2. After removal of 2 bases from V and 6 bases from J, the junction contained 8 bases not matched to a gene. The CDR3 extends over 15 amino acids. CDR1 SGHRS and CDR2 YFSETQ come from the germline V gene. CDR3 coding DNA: TGCGCCAGCAGCTTCACAGCGGGAGTGTGGGATACGCAGTATTTT. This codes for CASSFTAGVWDTQYF. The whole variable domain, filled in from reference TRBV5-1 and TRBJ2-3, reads KAGVTQTPRYLIKTRGQQVTLSCSPISGHRSVSWYQQTPGQGLQFLFEYFSETQRNKGNFPGRFSGRQFSNSRSEMNVSTLELGDSALYLCASSFTAGVWDTQYFGPGTRLTVL.

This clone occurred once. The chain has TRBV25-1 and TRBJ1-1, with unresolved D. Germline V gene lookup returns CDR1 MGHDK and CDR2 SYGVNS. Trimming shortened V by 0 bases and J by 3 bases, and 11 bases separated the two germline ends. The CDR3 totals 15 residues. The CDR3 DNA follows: TGTGCCAGCAGTGAATATTTTTGGGCTGACACTGAAGCTTTCTTT. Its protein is CASSEYFWADTEAFF. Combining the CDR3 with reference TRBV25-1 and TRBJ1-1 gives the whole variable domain EADIYQTPRYLVIGTGKKITLECSQTMGHDKMYWYQQDPGMELHLIHYSYGVNSTEKGDLSSESTVSRIRTEHFPLTLESARPSHTSQYLCASSEYFWADTEAFFGQGTRLTVV.

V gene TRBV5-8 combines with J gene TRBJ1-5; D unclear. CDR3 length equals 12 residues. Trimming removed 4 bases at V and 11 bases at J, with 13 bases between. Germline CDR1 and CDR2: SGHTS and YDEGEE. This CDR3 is CASSPGRPAQHF. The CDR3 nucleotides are TGTGCCAGCAGCCCCGGTCGTCCGGCCCAGCATTTT.